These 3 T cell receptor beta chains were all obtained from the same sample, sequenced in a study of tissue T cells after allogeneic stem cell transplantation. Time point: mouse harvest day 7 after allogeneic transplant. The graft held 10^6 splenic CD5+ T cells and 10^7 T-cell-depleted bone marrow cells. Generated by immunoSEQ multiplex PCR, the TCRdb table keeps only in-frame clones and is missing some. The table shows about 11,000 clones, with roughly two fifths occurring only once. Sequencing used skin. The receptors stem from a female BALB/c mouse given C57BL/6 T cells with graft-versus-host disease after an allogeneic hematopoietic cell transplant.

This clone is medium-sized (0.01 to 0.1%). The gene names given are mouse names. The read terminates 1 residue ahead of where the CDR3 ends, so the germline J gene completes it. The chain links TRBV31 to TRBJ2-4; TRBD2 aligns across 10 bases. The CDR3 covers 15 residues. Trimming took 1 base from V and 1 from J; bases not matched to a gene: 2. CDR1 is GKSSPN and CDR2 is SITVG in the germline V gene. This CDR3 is CAWSRTGGRQNTLYF. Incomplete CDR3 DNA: TGTGCCTGGAGTCGGACTGGGGGCCGTCAAAACACCTTGTAC.

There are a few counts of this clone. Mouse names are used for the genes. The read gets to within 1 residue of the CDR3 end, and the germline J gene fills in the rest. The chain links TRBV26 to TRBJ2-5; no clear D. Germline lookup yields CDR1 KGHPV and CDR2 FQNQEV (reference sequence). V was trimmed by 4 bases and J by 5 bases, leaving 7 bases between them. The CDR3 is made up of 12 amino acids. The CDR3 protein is CASSRAIDTQYF. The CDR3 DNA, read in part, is TGTGCCAGCAGTCGGGCAATAGACACCCAGTAC.

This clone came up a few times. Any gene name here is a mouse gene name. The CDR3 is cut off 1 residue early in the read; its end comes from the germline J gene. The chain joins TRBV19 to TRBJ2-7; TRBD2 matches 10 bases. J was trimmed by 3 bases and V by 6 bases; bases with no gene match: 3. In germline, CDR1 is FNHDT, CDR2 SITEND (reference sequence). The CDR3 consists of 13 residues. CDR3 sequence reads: CASKGTGVYEQYF. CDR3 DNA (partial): TGTGCCAGCAAGGGGACTGGGGTCTATGAACAGTAC.